A single sample gave rise to the 10 T cell receptor beta chains below, sequenced in a study of shared clonotypes between healthy human individuals. The repertoire was sequenced with immunoSEQ multiplex PCR; TCRdb's copy has only in-frame clones and lacks some. The sample lists about 680,000 clones, roughly nine tenths occurring once. Naive CD8 populations comprised CD45RO-negative cells positively selected for CCR7, excluding terminally differentiated effector memory CD45RA+ cells. Sequenced: naive CD8+ T cells sorted from blood. All receptors derive from a man aged 25-40 years in good health.

V and J are TRBV4-1 and TRBJ2-2; perhaps TRBD2 as D (6 bases). The CDR3 is 15 residues long. Looked up from germline, CDR1 is MGHRA and CDR2 is YSYEKL. The germline V and J ends were trimmed by 6 bases and 3 bases, with 14 bases remaining between them. The CDR3 DNA sequence: TGCGCCAGCAGGGGGACTGGTGCGTACACCGGGGAGCTGTTTTTT. Residues: CASRGTGAYTGELFF.

Regarding this clone: Additional DNA sequences in this sample encode the identical CDR3. The chain uses TRBV27 and TRBJ1-5; D gene ambiguous. Germline-derived CDR1 and CDR2 are MNHEY and SMNVEV (reference sequence). The CDR3 has 15 amino acids. V lost 1 base to trimming and J lost 0 bases, with 7 bases between them. The CDR3: CASSLWGGSNQPQHF. The CDR3 DNA follows: TGTGCCAGCAGTTTATGGGGTGGTAGCAATCAGCCCCAGCATTTT.

This clone was recorded once. This sequence joins TRBV7-8 and TRBJ2-2; D uncertain. Germline assignment: CDR1 SGHVS and CDR2 FQNEAQ. The CDR3 contains 13 residues. Deletions cut 3 bases from V and 6 bases from J, with 8 bases between. The CDR3 spells CASSFHKAGELFF. The CDR3 nucleotides read TGTGCCAGCAGCTTTCATAAAGCCGGGGAGCTGTTTTTT.

This chain joins TRBV28 and TRBJ1-2; 8 bases align to TRBD1. J was trimmed by 7 bases and V by 7 bases; bases with no gene match: 14. Looked up from germline, CDR1 is MDHEN and CDR2 is SYDVKM. This CDR3 is built from 15 residues. For the CDR3, the DNA is TGTGCCAGCACCTTATTACTGACAGGGGCAGTTGGCTACACCTTC. It specifies CASTLLLTGAVGYTF.

This chain links TRBV11-2 with TRBJ2-6; possibly TRBD2 for D (6 bases). The CDR3 consists of 14 residues. V dropped 7 bases and J dropped 2 bases, with 9 bases sitting between them. Germline loops: CDR1 SGHAT, CDR2 FQNNGV. CDR3 residues: CASNRGTGANVLTF. The CDR3 region has the DNA TGTGCCAGCAACCGGGGGACTGGGGCCAACGTCCTGACTTTC.

The chain joins TRBV6-1 to TRBJ1-3; D call uncertain. The CDR3 runs to 17 residues. V was cut by 1 base and J by 0 bases, with 13 bases left in between. Germline V gene sequence: CDR1 MNHNS, CDR2 SASEGT. CDR3 region: CASSEGMWRFSGNTIYF. The CDR3 DNA reads TGTGCCAGCAGTGAAGGGATGTGGAGATTCTCTGGAAACACCATATATTTT.

This chain links TRBV29-1 with TRBJ1-1; no clear D. Trimming removed 3 bases at V and 11 bases at J, with 10 bases between. Germline CDR1 is SQVTM and CDR2 is ANQGSEA. The CDR3 runs to 10 residues. This CDR3 is CSVDAPRAFF. The CDR3 DNA follows: TGCAGCGTTGATGCCCCTAGGGCTTTCTTT.

This clone was counted ten times or more. The same CDR3 also results from other DNA sequences found in this sample. The chain combines TRBV9 with TRBJ2-4, with 11 positions matching TRBD2. From germline, CDR1 is SGDLS and CDR2 YYNGEE. V trimming: 2 bases; J trimming: 1 base; junction bases outside the gene matches: 11. CDR3 length equals 19 residues. CDR3 in amino acids: CASSVSSGRLGEAKNIQYF. The CDR3 DNA reads as TGTGCCAGCAGCGTCTCTAGCGGGAGGCTGGGGGAGGCCAAAAACATTCAGTACTTC.

J is TRBJ1-2 and V is TRBV7-9; tentative D call: TRBD1 (6 bases). CDR3 length equals 13 residues. Germline CDR1 reads SEHNR; CDR2 reads FQNEAQ (reference sequence). V lost 1 base to trimming and J lost 8 bases, with 11 bases between them. CDR3 amino acids: CASSLGAGVGYTF. CDR3 DNA sequence: TGTGCCAGCAGCTTAGGAGCAGGGGTCGGCTACACCTTC.

V and J are TRBV10-3 and TRBJ1-2; tentatively, D is TRBD1 (5 bases). The ends were cut back, 0 bases at V and 4 bases at J, with 9 bases in the middle. The CDR3 length is 14 residues. CDR1 and CDR2 from the germline V gene are ENHRY and SYGVKD. The CDR3 DNA is TGTGCCATCAGTGAGTCTGGGGACTTCTATGGCTACACCTTC. It yields the protein CAISESGDFYGYTF.